This entry concerns a single T cell receptor (beta chain). As yet, its antigen is unknown. The CDR3 length is 15 residues. V was shortened by 0 bases and J by 4 bases, with 13 bases between the two germline ends. Germline V lookup: CDR1 SGHNT, CDR2 YYREEE (reference sequence). The sample comes from a study of OX40 agonist ivuxolimab in advanced cancers. For the study at large: Dose-escalation subjects each had hepatocellular carcinoma, melanoma, renal cell or head and neck cancer. At roughly 80% male, the cohort had a mean age of approximately 60 years, ranging from about 20 to 79.

General observations from the study: On average, CD8+ T cells showed a greater number of expanded clones than CD4+. Clonal expansion by week 6 occurred in CD4+ and CD8+ blood T cells (at 0.1 to 3.0 mg/kg).

The assay was immunoSEQ multiplex PCR, and TCRdb's table has in-frame clones only and misses some. This table has some 77,000 clones, around 90% appearing once. This receptor was obtained from an adult with an advanced solid tumor such as melanoma, head and neck, liver or kidney cancer. The sample here was CD4+ or CD8+ T cells sorted from blood, taken in a trial of the OX40 agonist ivuxolimab. This chain uses TRBV5-4 with TRBJ1-1, with D possibly TRBD1 on 6 matching bases. The DNA for the CDR3 is TGTGCCAGCAGCTTGGCGGCGGGGGCGAGCACTGAAGCTTTCTTT. This encodes CASSLAAGASTEAFF.